This T cell receptor beta chain appears in the sequencing data of a study of T-cell memory formation after mild COVID-19. This clonotype was counted only a few times. From germline, CDR1 is SGHRS and CDR2 YFSETQ. The V end was cut by 2 bases, the J end by 1 base, with 15 bases between. The CDR3 loop spans 17 amino acids. TCRdb re-called the 5' RACE reads with MiXCR, one entry per CDR3 protein. The sample lists more than 450,000 distinct CDR3 sequences, around 17% seen once, with around 13% in the top ten. V is TRBV5-1 and J is TRBJ2-2; TRBD1 is a possible D gene (5 bases). The receptor's source is an adult woman who had mild COVID-19 (a few samples of this study predate the infection). Cell type and time point are not known. The sequenced sample consisted of PBMCs or a T cell subset sorted from them (not recorded which). The CDR3 loop is CASSFGSNRMNTGELFF. The CDR3 bases are TGCGCCAGCAGCTTCGGTAGTAACAGGATGAACACCGGGGAGCTGTTTTTT.